These T cell receptor beta chains were read from a single sample in a study of blood T cell repertoires in COVID-19. Measured with immunoSEQ multiplex PCR; TCRdb has only the in-frame clones, and not every one. The sample consists of 270,000 or so clones, approximately 90% of them appearing once. The sequenced material came from peripheral blood. These receptors all stem from a middle-aged man with acute or convalescent COVID-19. CDR3s include the opening cysteine and the closing phenylalanine or tryptophan. A D gene is named only where the DNA matches it firmly. Only some rows state a clone size, as once, few, many or a class for expanded clones.

clone size,V gene,D gene,J gene,CDR3 protein,CDR3 DNA
.,TRBV28,.,TRBJ1-1,CASSFRPGGTEAFF,TGTGCCAGCAGTTTCCGACCCGGCGGAACTGAAGCTTTCTTT
.,TRBV2,TRBD1,TRBJ1-6,CASRQTGAANSPLHF,TGTGCCAGCAGACAGACAGGGGCTGCAAATTCACCCCTCCACTTT
.,TRBV30,.,TRBJ1-1,CAWSEDRNTEAFF,TGTGCCTGGAGTGAGGACAGGAACACTGAAGCTTTCTTT
few,TRBV11-3,.,TRBJ2-2,CASSLRVTGELFF,TGTGCCAGCAGCTTAAGAGTCACCGGGGAGCTGTTTTTT
.,TRBV6-1,TRBD1,TRBJ2-1,CASSEAGTGHPNEQFF,TGTGCCAGCAGTGAAGCTGGGACAGGGCACCCCAATGAGCAGTTCTTC
.,TRBV5-1,TRBD1,TRBJ1-1,CASSLQGVGTEAFF,TGCGCCAGCAGCTTGCAGGGGGTAGGCACTGAAGCTTTCTTT
once,TRBV6-5,TRBD1,TRBJ1-1,CASNYRGQGGTEAFF,TGTGCCAGCAACTACCGGGGACAGGGGGGCACTGAAGCTTTCTTT
.,TRBV6-6,TRBD1,TRBJ1-4,CASSYLWDRVAKLFF,TGTGCCAGCAGTTACTTGTGGGACAGGGTGGCAAAACTGTTTTTT
.,TRBV11-2,TRBD2,TRBJ2-3,CASSLGSGGSTDTQYF,TGTGCCAGCAGCTTAGGAAGCGGGGGGAGCACAGATACGCAGTATTTT
.,TRBV10-1,.,TRBJ2-7,CASAVQGSYEQYF,TGCGCCAGCGCCGTCCAGGGTTCCTACGAGCAGTACTTC
.,TRBV6-5,TRBD2,TRBJ2-7,CASSFDSGLQNEQYF,TGTGCCAGCAGTTTCGATAGCGGGTTACAGAACGAGCAGTACTTC
.,TRBV19,TRBD1,TRBJ1-5,CASSMRQQGIQPQHF,TGTGCCAGTAGTATGAGACAACAGGGGATCCAGCCCCAGCATTTT
.,TRBV6-5,.,TRBJ2-2,CASKAGTGELFF,TGTGCCAGCAAGGCGGGCACCGGGGAGCTGTTTTTT
once,TRBV11-1,TRBD1,TRBJ2-7,CASSSETDREKYF,TGTGCCAGCAGCTCTGAGACTGACAGGGAAAAGTACTTC
.,TRBV6-5,.,TRBJ2-3,CASSYRVPPTDTQYF,TGTGCCAGCAGTTACCGGGTCCCCCCCACAGATACGCAGTATTTT
.,TRBV9,TRBD2,TRBJ2-3,CASSVGGSGGYPYF,TGTGCCAGCAGCGTAGGAGGTAGCGGGGGATATCCGTATTTT
.,TRBV5-1,.,TRBJ1-2,CASSLMDSFYGYTF,TGCGCCAGCAGCTTGATGGACAGTTTCTATGGCTACACCTTC
.,TRBV5-1,.,TRBJ2-1,CASTSQAAGNEQFF,TGCGCCAGCACCTCTCAGGCCGCGGGGAATGAGCAGTTCTTC
.,TRBV5-6,TRBD1,TRBJ2-7,CASSGGTGLYEQYF,TGTGCCAGCAGTGGCGGGACAGGTCTCTACGAGCAGTACTTC
.,TRBV3-1/TRBV3-2,.,TRBJ2-1,CASSQGGTSNNEQFF,TGTGCCAGCAGCCAAGGGGGGACTTCCAACAATGAGCAGTTCTTC
.,TRBV10-1,TRBD1,TRBJ1-1,CASSASGTGGNTEAFF,TGCGCCAGCAGTGCGTCTGGGACAGGGGGAAACACTGAAGCTTTCTTT
many,TRBV2,.,TRBJ1-1,CAGTINTEAFF,TGTGCCGGGACAATTAACACTGAAGCTTTCTTT
.,TRBV19,.,TRBJ2-2,CATRQWAGANTGELFF,TGTGCCACTAGACAGTGGGCAGGGGCGAACACCGGGGAGCTGTTTTTT
.,TRBV12-3/TRBV12-4,.,TRBJ2-3,CASSSGRREYF,TGTGCCAGCAGTTCGGGGCGGAGGGAGTATTTT
.,TRBV18,TRBD1,TRBJ1-2,CASSLAQGAEANYGYTF,TGTGCCAGCTCACTCGCGCAGGGGGCCGAGGCTAACTATGGCTACACCTTC
.,TRBV12-3/TRBV12-4,.,TRBJ1-1,CASTPQGQGEAFF,TGTGCCAGCACCCCTCAAGGTCAGGGTGAAGCTTTCTTT
.,TRBV19,TRBD2,TRBJ2-7,CASSVERGWGLDEQYF,TGTGCCAGTAGTGTAGAGCGGGGATGGGGCTTGGACGAGCAGTACTTC
.,TRBV3-1/TRBV3-2,TRBD2,TRBJ2-3,CASSQAGTSGGTDTQYF,TGTGCCAGCAGCCAAGCTGGGACTAGCGGGGGCACAGATACGCAGTATTTT
.,TRBV2,TRBD2,TRBJ2-2,CASRTLAGVGTGELFF,TGTGCCAGCAGGACTTTAGCGGGGGTGGGCACCGGGGAGCTGTTTTTT
.,TRBV7-8,TRBD1,TRBJ1-3,CASSSSPGQGNTIYF,TGTGCCAGCAGCTCTAGTCCGGGACAGGGAAACACCATATATTTT
.,TRBV2,.,TRBJ1-5,CASSAGAGLGNQPQHF,TGTGCCAGCAGTGCAGGCGCAGGACTCGGCAATCAGCCCCAGCATTTT
.,TRBV5-1,TRBD1,TRBJ1-1,CASRTGQGGMNTEAFF,TGCGCCAGCAGGACCGGACAGGGAGGCATGAACACTGAAGCTTTCTTT
once,TRBV5-5,TRBD1,TRBJ1-3,CASSLGTGNGNTIYF,TGTGCCAGCAGCCTCGGGACAGGGAATGGAAACACCATATATTTT
.,TRBV7-2,.,TRBJ2-7,CASSSTYEQYF,TGTGCCAGCAGCTCTACCTACGAGCAGTACTTC
.,TRBV2,.,TRBJ1-6,CASSVAQINSPLHF,TGTGCCAGCAGTGTAGCACAAATTAATTCACCCCTCCACTTT
.,TRBV27,.,TRBJ1-5,CASSPIGQPQHF,TGTGCCAGCAGCCCGATCGGTCAGCCCCAGCATTTT
.,TRBV27,.,TRBJ2-1,CASSLSHRYNEQFF,TGTGCCAGCAGTTTAAGCCATCGGTACAATGAGCAGTTCTTC
.,TRBV5-1,.,TRBJ2-3,CASSLGTASTDTQYF,TGCGCCAGCAGCTTGGGGACTGCGAGCACAGATACGCAGTATTTT
.,TRBV19,TRBD1,TRBJ2-3,CASTTKYGGQGRDTQYF,TGTGCCAGTACAACAAAGTACGGGGGACAGGGGAGAGATACGCAGTATTTT
.,TRBV7-2,.,TRBJ2-7,CASSWTVHEQYF,TGTGCCAGCAGCTGGACAGTCCACGAGCAGTACTTC
.,TRBV5-1,.,TRBJ1-4,CASSSVATNEKLFF,TGCGCCAGCAGCTCCGTTGCAACTAATGAAAAACTGTTTTTT
.,TRBV14,.,TRBJ1-5,CASSQGLDRRSNQPQHF,TGTGCCAGCAGCCAAGGTTTAGACAGGAGGAGCAATCAGCCCCAGCATTTT
few,TRBV7-9,TRBD1,TRBJ1-1,CASSAGQGEAFF,TGTGCCAGCAGCGCGGGACAGGGAGAAGCTTTCTTT
.,TRBV18,.,TRBJ1-3,CASSRAQGPGGNTIYF,TGTGCCAGCTCACGCGCCCAGGGGCCGGGAGGAAACACCATATATTTT
.,TRBV27,TRBD2,TRBJ2-7,CASSLDRLASYEQYF,TGTGCCAGCAGTTTAGACCGACTAGCTTCCTACGAGCAGTACTTC
.,TRBV20-1,.,TRBJ2-1,CSASSQGVVVDEQFF,TGCAGTGCTAGTTCCCAGGGTGTGGTAGTTGATGAGCAGTTCTTC
.,TRBV10-3,.,TRBJ1-4,CAIGGGLNEKLFF,TGTGCCATCGGGGGGGGCCTTAATGAAAAACTGTTTTTT
.,TRBV3-1/TRBV3-2,.,TRBJ1-2,CASSQEKGQYGYTF,TGTGCCAGCAGCCAAGAGAAGGGGCAATATGGCTACACCTTC
.,TRBV5-4,.,TRBJ2-6,CASTLKRFSGANVLTF,TGTGCCAGCACCCTCAAGAGGTTCTCCGGGGCCAACGTCCTGACTTTC
.,TRBV19,.,TRBJ1-1,CASSTLVGGTEAFF,TGTGCCAGTAGCACTCTAGTAGGGGGCACTGAAGCTTTCTTT
.,TRBV18,.,TRBJ1-3,CASSPDSGNTIYF,TGTGCCAGCTCACCGGACAGTGGAAACACCATATATTTT
.,TRBV9,TRBD2,TRBJ2-2,CASSVSWGGASGPGELFF,TGTGCCAGCAGCGTAAGCTGGGGTGGGGCTAGCGGACCCGGGGAGCTGTTTTTT